This entry lists 25 T cell receptor beta chains sequenced from one sample in a study of OX40 agonist ivuxolimab in advanced cancers. Clones were sequenced by immunoSEQ multiplex PCR, and TCRdb holds only the in-frame ones, with some missing. This sample has roughly 36,000 clones, with 65% to 85% found just once. The sequencing used CD4+ or CD8+ T cells sorted from blood, collected in a trial of the OX40 agonist ivuxolimab. The receptors stem from an adult with an advanced solid tumor such as melanoma, head and neck, liver or kidney cancer.

The chain has TRBV7-2 and TRBJ1-2; 7 nucleotides agree with TRBD1. V lost 1 base and J lost 2; bases outside the gene matches: 4. Germline V CDR1 and CDR2: SGHTA, FQGNSA. This CDR3 has 15 residues. Written as DNA, the CDR3 is TGTGCCAGCAGCTTAGGGGGGACAGTCAACTATGGCTACACCTTC. It codes for CASSLGGTVNYGYTF. The whole variable domain, remainder taken from reference TRBV7-2 and TRBJ1-2, is GAGVSQSPSNKVTEKGKDVELRCDPISGHTALYWYRQSLGQGLEFLIYFQGNSAPDKSGLPSDRFSAERTGGSVSTLTIQRTQQEDSAVYLCASSLGGTVNYGYTFGSGTRLTVV.

About this clone: The junction and the germline gene differ at one end; a read error may be behind it. The chain uses TRBV5-1 and TRBJ1-1, with a weak D call TRBD1 (5 bases). The CDR3 extends over 14 amino acids. The germline V gene has CDR1 SGHRS and CDR2 YFSETQ. CDR3 coding DNA: TGTGCCAGCAGCTTGGGGGTTATGAACACTGAAGCTTTCTTT. Residues: CASSLGVMNTEAFF. The full variable domain, rest sourced from reference TRBV5-1 and TRBJ1-1, is KAGVTQTPRYLIKTRGQQVTLSCSPISGHRSVSWYQQTPGQGLQFLFEYFSETQRNKGNFPGRFSGRQFSNSRSEMNVSTLELGDSALYLCASSLGVMNTEAFFGQGTRLTVV.

V is TRBV4-2 and J is TRBJ2-3; 9 nucleotides match TRBD2. CDR3 length equals 17 residues. Per germline, CDR1 LGHNA and CDR2 YNFKEQ. The J segment lost 4 bases and the V segment lost 0 bases, leaving 8 bases of the junction unmatched. In nucleotides, the CDR3 is TGTGCCAGCAGCCAAGAAGGCGCGGGGGGGCTGGCAGATACGCAGTATTTT. Protein product: CASSQEGAGGLADTQYF.

In DNA, the CDR3 is TGTGCCAGCAGTGTCCAGGGTTACGAGCAGTACTTC. This encodes CASSVQGYEQYF. The chain is built from TRBV2 and TRBJ2-7; a possible D gene is TRBD1 (5 bases). Per germline, CDR1 SNHLY and CDR2 FYNNEI. The CDR3 contains 12 residues. Trimming left V 4 bases short and J 4 bases short, with 8 bases between.

This chain uses TRBV27 with TRBJ2-7; D is undetermined. The ends were cut back, 2 bases at V and 0 bases at J, with 5 bases in the middle. Germline CDR1 is MNHEY and CDR2 is SMNVEV (reference sequence). The CDR3 spans 13 residues. CDR3 nucleotide sequence: TGTGCCAGCAGTTTAGCCTTCTCCTACGAGCAGTACTTC. Amino acid sequence: CASSLAFSYEQYF.

The chain is built from TRBV28 and TRBJ1-6; TRBD1 matches at 8 bases. This CDR3 is 16 amino acids long. CDR1 and CDR2 from the germline V gene are MDHEN and SYDVKM. Germline trimming cut 3 bases from V and 6 bases from J; bases unmatched to any gene: 7. In DNA form, the CDR3 reads TGTGCCAGCAGTTTCCAGGGGGCTTATTCTAATTCACCCCTCCACTTT. Amino acids: CASSFQGAYSNSPLHF.

This clone has a single count. The chain employs TRBV5-4 and TRBJ2-3, with TRBD1 matching over 7 bases. Germline loops: CDR1 SGHNT, CDR2 YYREEE (reference sequence). CDR3 length: 14 amino acids. After removal of 3 bases from V and 3 bases from J, the junction contained 4 bases not matched to a gene. The CDR3 region has the DNA TGTGCCAGCAGCTCAGGGGGACGGACAGATACGCAGTATTTT. The encoded protein is CASSSGGRTDTQYF. Based on the CDR3 plus reference TRBV5-4 and TRBJ2-3, the full variable domain is ETGVTQSPTHLIKTRGQQVTLRCSSQSGHNTVSWYQQALGQGPQFIFQYYREEENGRGNFPPRFSGLQFPNYSSELNVNALELDDSALYLCASSSGGRTDTQYFGPGTRLTVL.

The chain links TRBV7-3 to TRBJ2-1, with D hard to call. This CDR3 contains 16 residues. The germline V gene encodes CDR1 SGHTA and CDR2 FQGTGA. Trimming took 2 bases from V and 1 from J, leaving 12 bases between them. CDR3 sequence reads: CASSLLPLRSYNEQFF. CDR3 bases: TGTGCCAGCAGCTTACTTCCGCTGCGGTCCTACAATGAGCAGTTCTTC.

The chain carries TRBV19 and TRBJ2-6; D not certain. Germline V gene data show CDR1 as LNHDA and CDR2 as SQIVND (reference sequence). The CDR3 is 17 amino acids. V lost 0 bases, J lost 0 bases, and 9 bases lay in between. The CDR3 here is CASSIEESPSGANVLTF. CDR3 coding DNA: TGTGCCAGTAGTATAGAAGAGTCTCCCTCTGGGGCCAACGTCCTGACTTTC. The full variable domain, its missing parts supplied by reference TRBV19 and TRBJ2-6, is DGGITQSPKYLFRKEGQNVTLSCEQNLNHDAMYWYRQDPGQGLRLIYYSQIVNDFQKGDIAEGYSVSREKKESFPLTVTSAQKNPTAFYLCASSIEESPSGANVLTFGAGSRLTVL.

This clone was picked up a small number of times. V and J are TRBV27 and TRBJ2-1; TRBD2 matches 10 bases. Trimming cost V 8 bases and J 14 bases; bases outside gene matches: 15. The CDR3 length is 14 residues. Germline V CDR1 and CDR2: MNHEY, SMNVEV (reference sequence). CDR3 in amino acids: CASSTRTSGSNEFF. CDR3 bases: TGTGCCAGCTCGACGAGGACTAGCGGCAGCAACGAGTTCTTC.

V is TRBV2 and J is TRBJ1-6; 8 nucleotides align to TRBD1. Germline CDR1 is SNHLY and CDR2 is FYNNEI. The CDR3 is 15 amino acids. J gave up 6 bases and V 4 bases, and 5 bases lay outside the gene matches. The CDR3 nucleotides are TGTGCCAGCAGTGTGTTACAGGGGGTTAATTCACCCCTCCACTTT. As protein: CASSVLQGVNSPLHF.

This chain joins TRBV10-3 and TRBJ2-3; the D gene could be TRBD1 or TRBD2 (6 bases each). With 3 bases removed from V and 2 bases from J, the gap between germline ends came to 15 bases. Germline CDR1 ENHRY, CDR2 SYGVKD. This CDR3 region has 16 residues. The CDR3 loop reads CAISDTSGAHTDTQYF. The CDR3 nucleotides are TGTGCCATCAGTGACACCTCGGGGGCACACACAGATACGCAGTATTTT.

The V gene is TRBV7-2, the J gene TRBJ2-5, with TRBD1 as a possible D gene (5 bases). Germline V gives CDR1 SGHTA, CDR2 FQGNSA. Trimming pared 3 bases from V and 5 bases from J, leaving 13 bases between. The CDR3 length is 14 residues. The CDR3 sequence: CASSFQQVRETQYF. Here the CDR3 DNA reads TGTGCCAGCAGCTTCCAACAGGTTCGCGAGACCCAGTACTTC.

This rearrangement joins TRBV19 to TRBJ1-5; D is unresolved. This CDR3 region has 12 residues. CDR1 is LNHDA, CDR2 SQIVND, per germline (reference sequence). Trimming left V 10 bases short and J 2 bases short, with 9 bases between. The CDR3 DNA sequence: TGTGCCACTCGGGCGGGCAATCAGCCCCAGCATTTT. Translation: CATRAGNQPQHF.

This clone was found once. The V call is TRBV18, the J call TRBJ2-6, with D possibly TRBD2 on 6 matching bases. The germline V gene has CDR1 KGHSH and CDR2 LQKENI. This CDR3 contains 16 residues. V lost 0 bases, J lost 2 bases, and 8 bases lay in between. The CDR3 reads CASSPPQRAGANVLTF. Written as DNA, the CDR3 is TGTGCCAGCTCACCACCCCAGCGGGCTGGGGCCAACGTCCTGACTTTC.

The chain employs TRBV19 and TRBJ2-2, with D possibly being TRBD1 (5 bases). The V and J ends lost 3 bases and 0 bases respectively, with 11 bases between them. The CDR3 extends over 16 amino acids. In germline, CDR1 is LNHDA, CDR2 SQIVND (reference sequence). The CDR3 is CASSIGVRANTGELFF. The CDR3 DNA reads as TGTGCCAGTAGTATTGGTGTCAGGGCGAACACCGGGGAGCTGTTTTTT.

The V gene is TRBV7-8, the J gene TRBJ2-2; D gene uncertain. V was cut by 3 bases and J by 2 bases, with 13 bases left in between. Germline-derived CDR1 and CDR2 are SGHVS and FQNEAQ. There are 16 residues in the CDR3. The CDR3, as DNA: TGTGCCAGCAGCTTTTTTGGCGGAACTAACACCGGGGAGCTGTTTTTT. This translates into CASSFFGGTNTGELFF.

This clone was observed once. This rearrangement joins TRBV7-2 to TRBJ1-5; tentative D call: TRBD1 (6 bases). V was shortened by 2 bases and J by 6 bases, with 11 bases between the two germline ends. The length of the CDR3 is 14 residues. Germline CDR1 and CDR2: SGHTA and FQGNSA. The CDR3 reads CASSLSRGSQPQHF. The CDR3 nucleotides read TGTGCCAGCAGCTTATCCAGGGGTTCTCAGCCCCAGCATTTT.

The chain recombines TRBV7-2 with TRBJ2-7; D is undetermined. The CDR3 loop spans 13 amino acids. V gave up 3 bases and J gave up 4 bases, with 10 bases separating them. CDR1 is SGHTA, CDR2 FQGNSA, per germline. CDR3 sequence: CASSFSPAYEQYF. DNA of the CDR3: TGTGCCAGCAGCTTCTCGCCAGCGTACGAGCAGTACTTC.

This clone appeared once. The chain recombines TRBV5-1 with TRBJ1-4; D ambiguous. Trimming removed 2 bases from V and 0 bases from J, with 8 bases in between. The CDR3 is 15 amino acids. CDR1 SGHRS and CDR2 YFSETQ come from the germline V gene. CDR3: CASSLSAATNEKLFF. DNA for the CDR3: TGCGCCAGCAGCTTATCTGCAGCAACTAATGAAAAACTGTTTTTT.

V gene TRBV14 combines with J gene TRBJ1-1, with a weak D call TRBD1 (6 bases). The CDR3 contains 17 residues. V was pared by 5 bases and J by 3 bases, with 22 bases between. Germline values: CDR1 SGHDN, CDR2 FVKESK. The CDR3 region is CASSKRDLRGGDTEAFF. The DNA for the CDR3 is TGTGCCAGCAGCAAACGCGACCTCAGGGGAGGGGACACTGAAGCTTTCTTT.

The chain recombines TRBV5-4 with TRBJ1-2, with 7 positions matching TRBD1. The CDR3 is 16 amino acids. Germline V gene sequence: CDR1 SGHNT, CDR2 YYREEE (reference sequence). Unmatched junction bases numbered 16, after V lost 3 bases and J lost 8 bases. The DNA of the CDR3 is TGTGCCAGCAGCTCCGGGGGGACAGCTCCCACGTTAGGCTACACCTTC. This translates into CASSSGGTAPTLGYTF.

This chain uses TRBV6-5 with TRBJ2-7; the D gene is possibly TRBD1 (5 bases). Trimming took 2 bases from V and 1 from J, leaving 9 bases between them. The CDR3 is 14 residues long. Germline CDR1 MNHEY, CDR2 SVGAGI. CDR3 DNA sequence: TGTGCCAGCAGTTACGGGCAGGGTTCCTACGAGCAGTACTTC. This codes for CASSYGQGSYEQYF.

The chain joins TRBV28 to TRBJ2-7; tentatively, D is TRBD1 (5 bases). Trimming pared 1 base from V and 4 bases from J, leaving 11 bases between. The CDR3 contains 14 residues. The germline V gene encodes CDR1 MDHEN and CDR2 SYDVKM. CDR3 nucleotides: TGTGCCAGCAGTTTATCGGCAGGGCTTTACGAGCAGTACTTC. The encoded protein is CASSLSAGLYEQYF.

This clone turned up a few times. J is TRBJ2-7 and V is TRBV7-6; 8 positions agree with TRBD1. Germline trimming cut 5 bases from V and 3 bases from J; bases unmatched to any gene: 3. The CDR3 is 13 residues long. Germline values: CDR1 SGHVS, CDR2 FNYEAQ. CDR3: CASSKDRDYEQYF. The DNA for the CDR3 is TGTGCCAGCAGCAAGGACAGGGACTACGAGCAGTACTTC.